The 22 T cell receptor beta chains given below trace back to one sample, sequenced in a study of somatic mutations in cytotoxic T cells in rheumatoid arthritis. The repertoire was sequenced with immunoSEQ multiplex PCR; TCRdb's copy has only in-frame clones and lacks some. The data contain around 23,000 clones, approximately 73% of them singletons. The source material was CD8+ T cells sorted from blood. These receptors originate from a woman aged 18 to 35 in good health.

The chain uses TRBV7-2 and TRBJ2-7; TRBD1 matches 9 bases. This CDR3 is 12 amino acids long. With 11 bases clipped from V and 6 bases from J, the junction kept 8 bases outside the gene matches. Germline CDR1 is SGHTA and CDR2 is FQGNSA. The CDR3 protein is CAAGTGSSEQYF. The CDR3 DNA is TGTGCCGCGGGGACAGGGTCTTCCGAGCAGTACTTC. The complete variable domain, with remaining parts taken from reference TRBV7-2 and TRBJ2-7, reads GAGVSQSPSNKVTEKGKDVELRCDPISGHTALYWYRQSLGQGLEFLIYFQGNSAPDKSGLPSDRFSAERTGGSVSTLTIQRTQQEDSAVYLCAAGTGSSEQYFGPGTRLTVT.

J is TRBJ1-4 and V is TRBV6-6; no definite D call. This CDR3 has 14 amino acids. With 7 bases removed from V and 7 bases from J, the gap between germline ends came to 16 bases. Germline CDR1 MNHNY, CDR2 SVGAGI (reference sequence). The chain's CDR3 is CASTPGSWGEKLFF. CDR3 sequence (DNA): TGTGCCAGCACCCCCGGGTCCTGGGGTGAAAAACTGTTTTTT.

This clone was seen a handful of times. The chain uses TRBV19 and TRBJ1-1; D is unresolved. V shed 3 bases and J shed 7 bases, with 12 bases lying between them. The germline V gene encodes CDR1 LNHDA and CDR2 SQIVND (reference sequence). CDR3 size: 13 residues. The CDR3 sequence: CASSIYVSYEAFF. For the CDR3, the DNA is TGTGCCAGTAGTATCTACGTATCGTATGAAGCTTTCTTT.

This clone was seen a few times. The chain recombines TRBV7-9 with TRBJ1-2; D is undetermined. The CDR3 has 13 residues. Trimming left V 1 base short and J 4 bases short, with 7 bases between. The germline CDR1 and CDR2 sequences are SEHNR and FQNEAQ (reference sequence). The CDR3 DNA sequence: TGTGCCAGCAGCTTAGACGGAATCTATGGCTACACCTTC. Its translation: CASSLDGIYGYTF.

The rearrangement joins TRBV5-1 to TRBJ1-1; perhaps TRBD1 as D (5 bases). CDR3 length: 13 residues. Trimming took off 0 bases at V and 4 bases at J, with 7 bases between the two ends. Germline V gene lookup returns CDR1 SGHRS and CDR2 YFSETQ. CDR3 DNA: TGCGCCAGCAGCTTGGCCGGGGCCACTGAAGCTTTCTTT. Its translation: CASSLAGATEAFF.

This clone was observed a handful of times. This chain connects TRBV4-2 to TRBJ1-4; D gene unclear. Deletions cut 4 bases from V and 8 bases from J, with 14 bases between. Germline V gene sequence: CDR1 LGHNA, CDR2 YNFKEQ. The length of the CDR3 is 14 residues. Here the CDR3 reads CASSRGREGEKLFF. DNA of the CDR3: TGTGCCAGCAGCCGGGGAAGGGAGGGCGAAAAACTGTTTTTT.

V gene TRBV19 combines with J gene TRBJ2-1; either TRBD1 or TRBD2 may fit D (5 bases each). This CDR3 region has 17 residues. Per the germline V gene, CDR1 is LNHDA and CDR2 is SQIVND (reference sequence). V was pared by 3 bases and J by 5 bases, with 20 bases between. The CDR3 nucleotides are TGTGCCAGTAGTATCTTAGGGACCGGGGCTTTGGACAATGAGCAGTTCTTC. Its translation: CASSILGTGALDNEQFF.

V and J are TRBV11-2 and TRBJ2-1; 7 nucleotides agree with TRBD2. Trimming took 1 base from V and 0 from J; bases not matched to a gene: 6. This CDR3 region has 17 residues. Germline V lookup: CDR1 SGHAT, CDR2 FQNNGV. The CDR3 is CASSLAVGGSSYNEQFF. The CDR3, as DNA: TGTGCCAGCAGCTTAGCGGTCGGCGGGAGCTCCTACAATGAGCAGTTCTTC.

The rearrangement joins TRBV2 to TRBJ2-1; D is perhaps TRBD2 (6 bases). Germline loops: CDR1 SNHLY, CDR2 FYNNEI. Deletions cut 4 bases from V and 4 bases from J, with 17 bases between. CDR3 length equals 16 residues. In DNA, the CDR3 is TGTGCCAGCAGTGTTGGCGGGATTGGGACTTACAATGAGCAGTTCTTC. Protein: CASSVGGIGTYNEQFF.

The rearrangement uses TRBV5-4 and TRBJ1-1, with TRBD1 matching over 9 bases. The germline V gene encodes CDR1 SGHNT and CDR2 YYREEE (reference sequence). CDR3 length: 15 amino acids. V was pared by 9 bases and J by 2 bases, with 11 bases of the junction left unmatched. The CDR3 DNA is TGTGCCACCGTAACAGGGGGCGAACGAAACACTGAAGCTTTCTTT. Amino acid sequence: CATVTGGERNTEAFF.

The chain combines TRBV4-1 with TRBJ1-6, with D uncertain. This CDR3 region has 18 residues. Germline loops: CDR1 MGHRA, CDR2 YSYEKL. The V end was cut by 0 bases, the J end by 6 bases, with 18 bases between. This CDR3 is CASSQEKLAGSVNSPLHF. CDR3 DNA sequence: TGCGCCAGCAGCCAAGAGAAGCTGGCGGGGTCGGTTAATTCACCCCTCCACTTT.

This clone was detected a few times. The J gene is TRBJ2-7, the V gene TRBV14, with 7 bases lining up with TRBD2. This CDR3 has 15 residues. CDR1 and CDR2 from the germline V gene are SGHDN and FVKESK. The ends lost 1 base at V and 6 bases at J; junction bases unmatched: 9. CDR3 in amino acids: CASSQGGGALPEQYF. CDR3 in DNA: TGTGCCAGCAGCCAAGGGGGGGGAGCCCTCCCCGAGCAGTACTTC.

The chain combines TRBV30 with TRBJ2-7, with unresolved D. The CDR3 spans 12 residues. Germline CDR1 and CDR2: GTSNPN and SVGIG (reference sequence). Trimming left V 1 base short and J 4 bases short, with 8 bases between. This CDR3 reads CAWSGLGYEQYF. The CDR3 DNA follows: TGTGCCTGGAGTGGTTTGGGGTACGAGCAGTACTTC.

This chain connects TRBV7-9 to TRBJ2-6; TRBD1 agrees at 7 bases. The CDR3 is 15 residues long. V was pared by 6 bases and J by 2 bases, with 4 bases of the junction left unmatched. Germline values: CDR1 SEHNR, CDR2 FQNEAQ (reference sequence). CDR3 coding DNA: TGTGCCAGCAGACAGACAGGGCCTGGGGCCAACGTCCTGACTTTC. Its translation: CASRQTGPGANVLTF.

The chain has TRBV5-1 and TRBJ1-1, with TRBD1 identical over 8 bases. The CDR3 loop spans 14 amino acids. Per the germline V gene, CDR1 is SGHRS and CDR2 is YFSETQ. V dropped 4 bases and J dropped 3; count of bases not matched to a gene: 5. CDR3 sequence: CASSGTGGYTEAFF. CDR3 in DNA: TGCGCCAGCAGCGGAACAGGGGGGTACACTGAAGCTTTCTTT. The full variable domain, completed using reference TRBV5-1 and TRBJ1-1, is KAGVTQTPRYLIKTRGQQVTLSCSPISGHRSVSWYQQTPGQGLQFLFEYFSETQRNKGNFPGRFSGRQFSNSRSEMNVSTLELGDSALYLCASSGTGGYTEAFFGQGTRLTVV.

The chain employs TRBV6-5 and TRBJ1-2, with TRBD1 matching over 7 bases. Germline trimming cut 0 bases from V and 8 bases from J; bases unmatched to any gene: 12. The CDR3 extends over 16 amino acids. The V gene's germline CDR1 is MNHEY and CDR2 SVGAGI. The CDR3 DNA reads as TGTGCCAGCAGTTACTCCGCTGCAGGGGGGGCGGAAGGCTACACCTTC. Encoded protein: CASSYSAAGGAEGYTF.

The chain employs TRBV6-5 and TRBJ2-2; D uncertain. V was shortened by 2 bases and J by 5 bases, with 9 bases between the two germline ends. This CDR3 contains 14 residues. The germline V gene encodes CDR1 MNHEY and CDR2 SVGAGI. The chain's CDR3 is CASSYGEFTGELFF. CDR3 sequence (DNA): TGTGCCAGCAGTTACGGAGAATTTACCGGGGAGCTGTTTTTT.

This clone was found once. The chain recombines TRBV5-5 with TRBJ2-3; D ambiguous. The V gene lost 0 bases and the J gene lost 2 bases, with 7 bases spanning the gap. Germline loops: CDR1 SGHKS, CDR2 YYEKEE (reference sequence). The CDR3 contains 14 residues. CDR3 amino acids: CASSLEQLTDTQYF. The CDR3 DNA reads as TGTGCCAGCAGCTTGGAACAGCTCACAGATACGCAGTATTTT.

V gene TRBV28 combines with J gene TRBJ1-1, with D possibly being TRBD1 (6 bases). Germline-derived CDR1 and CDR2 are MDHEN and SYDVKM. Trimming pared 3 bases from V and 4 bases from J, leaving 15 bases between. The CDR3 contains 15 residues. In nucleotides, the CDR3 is TGTGCCAGCAGTTTTGGTTTCGGGGGCGGCACTGAAGCTTTCTTT. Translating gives CASSFGFGGGTEAFF.

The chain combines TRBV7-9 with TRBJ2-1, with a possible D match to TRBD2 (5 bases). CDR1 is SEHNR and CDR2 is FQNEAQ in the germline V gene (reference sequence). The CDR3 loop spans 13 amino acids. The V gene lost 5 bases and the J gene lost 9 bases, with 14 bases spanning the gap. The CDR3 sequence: CASSPPEAVEQFF. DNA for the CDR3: TGTGCCAGCAGCCCCCCGGAGGCGGTTGAGCAGTTCTTC.

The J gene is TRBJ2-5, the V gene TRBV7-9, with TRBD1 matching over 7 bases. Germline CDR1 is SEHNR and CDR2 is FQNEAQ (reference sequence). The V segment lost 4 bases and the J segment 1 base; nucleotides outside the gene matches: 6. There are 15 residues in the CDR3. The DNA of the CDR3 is TGTGCCAGCAGCTCGGGTCGGGACAGCCAAGAGACCCAGTACTTC. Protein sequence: CASSSGRDSQETQYF.

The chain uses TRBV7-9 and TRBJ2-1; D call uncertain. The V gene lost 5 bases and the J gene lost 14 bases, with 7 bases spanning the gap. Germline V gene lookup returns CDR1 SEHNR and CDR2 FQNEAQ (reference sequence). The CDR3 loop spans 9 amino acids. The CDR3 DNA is TGTGCCAGCAGCGGGCGGAAGTTCTTC. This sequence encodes CASSGRKFF.